Below are 19 T cell receptor beta chains sequenced from a single sample in a study of T cell repertoires in cytomegalovirus infection. TCRdb independently ran MiXCR on the reads; one entry per CDR3 protein. The sample shows approximately 220,000 distinct CDR3 sequences, around 40% of them seen only once. The antigens these receptors bind are not known. Sample: CD8+ T cells from cultured PBMCs, taken from culture after CMV antigen stimulation. The receptors were sampled from a human donor in good health (CMV status not recorded). Some clones in this sample may be carry-over from other donors' samples.

The DNA of the CDR3 is TGCAGCGTTGAAGGTGTGAGGGCAGATACGCAGTATTTT. Translating gives CSVEGVRADTQYF. The rearrangement uses TRBV29-1 and TRBJ2-3; a possible D gene is TRBD2 (5 bases). Trimming took off 1 base at V and 4 bases at J, with 9 bases between the two ends. The CDR3 has 13 residues. CDR1 is SQVTM and CDR2 is ANQGSEA in the germline V gene.

This clonotype was detected a few times. The V and J genes are TRBV11-3 and TRBJ2-7; TRBD1 matches 9 bases. From germline, CDR1 is SGHNT and CDR2 YENEEA. Trimming removed 5 bases from V and 2 bases from J; junction bases left unmatched: 22. The CDR3 is made up of 20 amino acids. Written as DNA, the CDR3 is TGTGCCAGCAGCCCTCTCCCCCGGGACAGGGATAATAGTAGAGCCTACGAGCAGTACTTC. Amino acid sequence: CASSPLPRDRDNSRAYEQYF.

The rearrangement links TRBV10-3 to TRBJ1-1; D is uncertain. Germline CDR1 ENHRY, CDR2 SYGVKD. There are 14 residues in the CDR3. V lost 0 bases and J 1 base, leaving 6 bases between the germline ends. CDR3 DNA: TGTGCCATCAGTGAGTCGGACCAGAACACTGAAGCTTTCTTT. Encoded protein: CAISESDQNTEAFF.

This clonotype was seen a handful of times. The chain combines TRBV6-5 with TRBJ2-1, with D hard to call. Germline V gene data show CDR1 as MNHEY and CDR2 as SVGAGI. V gave up 6 bases and J gave up 4 bases, with 4 bases separating them. This CDR3 spans 11 amino acids. The CDR3 bases are TGTGCCAGCAGAGCATACAATGAGCAGTTCTTC. Its translation: CASRAYNEQFF.

This clonotype showed up just a few times. The rearrangement uses TRBV20-1 and TRBJ1-5; the match to TRBD1 covers 8 bases. V lost 6 bases, J lost 10 bases, and 14 bases stayed unmatched. The CDR3 consists of 14 residues. Per germline, CDR1 DFQATT and CDR2 SNEGSKA (reference sequence). DNA of the CDR3: TGCAGTGCCCCAGGGGTCAGGGGGCGGGGTCCCCAGCATTTT. The encoded protein is CSAPGVRGRGPQHF.

The gene calls are TRBV27 and TRBJ2-1; tentative D call: TRBD1 (5 bases). V dropped 3 bases and J dropped 7 bases, with 13 bases sitting between them. The length of the CDR3 is 14 residues. Germline V gives CDR1 MNHEY, CDR2 SMNVEV (reference sequence). CDR3 DNA: TGTGCCAGCAGTTTGAGAGGCAGGGAAAATGAGCAGTTCTTC. Translation: CASSLRGRENEQFF.

J is TRBJ1-1 and V is TRBV4-1; D not resolved. The CDR3 totals 15 residues. Germline values: CDR1 MGHRA, CDR2 YSYEKL. V lost 4 bases and J 2 bases, leaving 14 bases between the germline ends. CDR3 region: CASSRLVVGNTEAFF. The CDR3 coding sequence is TGCGCCAGCAGCCGTCTTGTTGTGGGAAACACTGAAGCTTTCTTT.

At least ten counts were recorded for this clonotype. V is TRBV7-2 and J is TRBJ2-2, with D maybe TRBD1 (5 bases). V was trimmed by 1 base and J by 6 bases, leaving 9 bases between them. Germline loops: CDR1 SGHTA, CDR2 FQGNSA. The CDR3 sequence is 14 residues long. The CDR3 DNA follows: TGTGCCAGCAGCTTAGTCAGGGTTGCCGGGGAGCTGTTTTTT. This codes for CASSLVRVAGELFF.

This chain connects TRBV7-2 to TRBJ1-2; TRBD1 is a possible D gene (6 bases). The CDR3 runs to 19 residues. Germline V gene lookup returns CDR1 SGHTA and CDR2 FQGNSA. The germline V and J ends were trimmed by 2 bases and 7 bases, with 29 bases remaining between them. The CDR3 reads CASSLTPLFLKSGAGGYTF. Here the CDR3 DNA reads TGTGCCAGCAGCTTAACACCCCTCTTTTTGAAATCAGGGGCGGGTGGCTACACCTTC.

The V and J genes are TRBV7-4 and TRBJ2-1; weak D call: TRBD2 (5 bases). The CDR3 is 15 residues long. The V end lost 6 bases, the J end lost 7 bases, and 19 bases lay between the germline ends. CDR1 is SGHVT and CDR2 is SQSDAQ in the germline V gene. The CDR3 loop is CASRAGSYGENEQFF. The DNA for the CDR3 is TGTGCCAGCAGAGCCGGGTCGTACGGGGAAAATGAGCAGTTCTTC.

With regard to this clonotype: Compared with germline, one end of the junction differs, possibly owing to a read error. The rearrangement joins TRBV7-2 to TRBJ2-3, with TRBD2 matching over 9 bases. Germline assignment: CDR1 SGHTA and CDR2 FQGNSA. CDR3 length: 18 residues. CDR3 loop: CAGRLGLAGGVSTDTPYF. The CDR3, as DNA: TGTGCCGGCAGATTGGGACTAGCTGGGGGGGTGTCAACAGATACGCCGTATTTT. Complete variable domain (other parts from reference TRBV7-2 and TRBJ2-3): GAGVSQSPSNKVTEKGKDVELRCDPISGHTALYWYRQSLGQGLEFLIYFQGNSAPDKSGLPSDRFSAERTGGSVSTLTIQRTQQEDSAVYLCAGRLGLAGGVSTDTPYFGPGTRLTVL.

This clonotype has just a few counts. This rearrangement joins TRBV6-6 to TRBJ2-7; a weak D match, TRBD1 (6 bases). Germline CDR1 and CDR2: MNHNY and SVGAGI (reference sequence). V lost 8 bases, J lost 4 bases, and 18 bases lay in between. The CDR3 contains 14 residues. Here the CDR3 reads CASFPDGQGYEQYF. CDR3 nucleotides: TGTGCCAGCTTTCCGGACGGGCAGGGGTACGAGCAGTACTTC.

V usage is TRBV7-9 and J usage is TRBJ2-1; 10 positions agree with TRBD2. V lost 6 bases to trimming and J lost 6 bases; unmatched junction nucleotides: 8. Looked up from germline, CDR1 is SEHNR and CDR2 is FQNEAQ (reference sequence). This CDR3 comprises 15 residues. This CDR3 reads CASRGGASGSNEQFF. As DNA, the CDR3 is TGTGCCAGCAGGGGAGGGGCTAGCGGGAGCAATGAGCAGTTCTTC.

The count of this clonotype is one. The chain recombines TRBV10-3 with TRBJ1-5; D is unresolved. The CDR3 has 14 amino acids. With 2 bases removed from V and 5 bases from J, the gap between germline ends came to 10 bases. The germline V gene encodes CDR1 ENHRY and CDR2 SYGVKD. CDR3: CAISETPSDQPQHF. In DNA form, the CDR3 reads TGTGCCATCAGTGAGACTCCCTCAGATCAGCCCCAGCATTTT.

This clonotype has a handful of counts. The gene calls are TRBV7-9 and TRBJ2-2, with TRBD2 matching 8 bases. CDR1 and CDR2 (germline): SEHNR, FQNEAQ (reference sequence). The CDR3 totals 15 residues. V lost 5 bases and J lost 4; bases outside the gene matches: 6. Written as DNA, the CDR3 is TGTGCCAGCAGCGGGGGGACTAGAGTCACCGGGGAGCTGTTTTTT. This encodes CASSGGTRVTGELFF.

This clonotype was observed a handful of times. CDR3 bases: TGTGCCAGCAGCTTAGTTGAGGGCCGGGGCAATGAGCAGTTCTTC. This encodes CASSLVEGRGNEQFF. This chain uses TRBV7-2 with TRBJ2-1, with a weak D call TRBD2 (5 bases). Germline CDR1 and CDR2: SGHTA and FQGNSA. CDR3 length: 15 residues. Trimming left V 1 base short and J 6 bases short, with 13 bases between.

For the CDR3, the DNA is TGTGCCAGCAGCCCCTGGACCGGGAAGACCCAGCATTTT. It translates to CASSPWTGKTQHF. The chain carries TRBV7-9 and TRBJ1-5; D uncertain. This CDR3 has 13 amino acids. Germline V gene data show CDR1 as SEHNR and CDR2 as FQNEAQ (reference sequence). V lost 5 bases, J lost 11 bases, and 16 bases lay in between. The whole variable domain, filled in from reference TRBV7-9 and TRBJ1-5, reads DTGVSQNPRHKITKRGQNVTFRCDPISEHNRLYWYRQTLGQGPEFLTYFQNEAQLEKSRLLSDRFSAERPKGSFSTLEIQRTEQGDSAMYLCASSPWTGKTQHFGDGTRLSIL.

In its sample, this clonotype was seen a few times. The chain links TRBV3-1 to TRBJ2-1; 8 bases align to TRBD2. From germline, CDR1 is LGHDT and CDR2 YNNKEL (reference sequence). V shed 0 bases and J 4 bases; nucleotides not matched to a gene: 5. The CDR3 covers 16 residues. The CDR3 DNA follows: TGTGCCAGCAGCCAAGAATTTAGCGGGGAATACAATGAGCAGTTCTTC. This translates into CASSQEFSGEYNEQFF.

This clonotype was seen many times. The chain carries TRBV7-8 and TRBJ2-5; the match to TRBD1 covers 11 bases. Germline-derived CDR1 and CDR2 are SGHVS and FQNEAQ. Trimming removed 4 bases from V and 3 bases from J; junction bases left unmatched: 10. The CDR3 sequence is 17 residues long. This CDR3 reads CASSYHRGTGGEETQYF. The DNA for the CDR3 is TGTGCCAGCAGCTATCACCGCGGGACAGGGGGTGAAGAGACCCAGTACTTC.